Listed below are T cell receptor beta chains from one sample, sequenced in a study of blood T cell repertoires in COVID-19. Measured with immunoSEQ multiplex PCR; TCRdb has only the in-frame clones, and not every one. The sample includes around 190,000 clones, around 80% of them seen just once. Sequencing was done on a sample of peripheral blood. These receptors were obtained from a human donor in a cohort sampled during active COVID-19. CDR3s include the opening cysteine and the closing phenylalanine or tryptophan. The D gene is left open where the match is weak. Expanded clones are given a class, and other clones once, few, many or no size at all.

size	length	J	V	D	DNA	CDR3
NA	12	TRBJ2-1	TRBV18	TRBD2	TGTGCCAGCTCACGACTAGCGGGAGAAAAGTTCTTC	CASSRLAGEKFF
NA	15	TRBJ1-4	TRBV2	NA	TGTGCCAGCAGTGAATGGGGGGGAGGAAGCGAAAAACTGTTTTTT	CASSEWGGGSEKLFF
NA	15	TRBJ2-3	TRBV24-1	NA	TGTGCCACCAGTTCCCAGGGAATCGGCACAGATACGCAGTATTTT	CATSSQGIGTDTQYF
NA	14	TRBJ2-3	TRBV2	NA	TGTGCCAGCAGTCCTCGGCGGGCGACAGATACGCAGTATTTT	CASSPRRATDTQYF
NA	15	TRBJ2-6	TRBV19	NA	TGTGCCAGTAAGTTGACTAGTGCTGGGGCCAACGTCCTGACTTTC	CASKLTSAGANVLTF
once	15	TRBJ2-2	TRBV7-9	NA	TGTGCCAGCAGCTTAGTTAGCGGCTACACCGGGGAGCTGTTTTTT	CASSLVSGYTGELFF
NA	14	TRBJ1-6	TRBV7-9	TRBD1	TGTGCCAGCAGCGGCGGGACAGATAATTCACCCCTCCACTTT	CASSGGTDNSPLHF
NA	17	TRBJ1-5	TRBV28	TRBD1	TGTGCCAGCAGTTTGATGTCGCAGGGGGCGAGTAATCAGCCCCAGCATTTT	CASSLMSQGASNQPQHF
NA	16	TRBJ2-1	TRBV28	TRBD2	TGTGCCAGCAGTTTTTGGACTAGCGGGACATACAATGAGCAGTTCTTC	CASSFWTSGTYNEQFF
NA	16	TRBJ2-3	TRBV29-1	TRBD2	TGCAGCGTCCAGCGACTAGCGGGAATTGCTGCGGATACGCAGTATTTT	CSVQRLAGIAADTQYF
once	15	TRBJ2-1	TRBV7-7	TRBD2	TGTGCTAGCAGCCCGGGAGGGGATAGGATGGATGAGCAGTTCTTC	CASSPGGDRMDEQFF
NA	17	TRBJ2-1	TRBV29-1	TRBD1	TGCAGCGTTGAAGATTACTCCGGGACAGGGACCTACAATGAGCAGTTCTTC	CSVEDYSGTGTYNEQFF
NA	14	TRBJ2-7	TRBV6-5	TRBD1	TGTGCCAGCAGTAACCACAGGGGCCAGTACGAGCAGTACTTC	CASSNHRGQYEQYF
NA	13	TRBJ1-2	TRBV5-4	TRBD1	TGTGCCAGCAGCTTGAAGGGGGCCCGCGGCTACACCTTC	CASSLKGARGYTF
few	15	TRBJ1-1	TRBV4-1	NA	TGCGCCAGCAGCCAAGTTTCGGTTCGGGTTGAACGAGCTTTCTTT	CASSQVSVRVERAFF
NA	15	TRBJ2-3	TRBV27	TRBD1	TGTGCCAGCAGTGCCGGGACAGGGGGGTGGGATACGCAGTATTTT	CASSAGTGGWDTQYF
NA	14	TRBJ2-1	TRBV5-1	NA	TGCGCCAGCGGCGGGTCTAGCAGATACAATGAGCAGTTCTTC	CASGGSSRYNEQFF
NA	13	TRBJ2-7	TRBV10-1	TRBD1	TGCGCCAGCAGCCGGGACAGGGGGTACGAGCAGTACTTC	CASSRDRGYEQYF
NA	15	TRBJ1-3	TRBV7-2	NA	TGTGCCAGCACCGACCAGGGTCGCTCTGGAAACACCATATATTTT	CASTDQGRSGNTIYF
NA	15	TRBJ2-3	TRBV5-4	NA	TGTGCCAGCAGCTTGTTGCTTTCGGGCACAGATACGCAGTATTTT	CASSLLLSGTDTQYF
NA	14	TRBJ1-1	TRBV5-1	NA	TGCGCCAGCAGCTTTTCTGACATAAACACTGAAGCTTTCTTT	CASSFSDINTEAFF
NA	17	TRBJ2-5	TRBV5-4	TRBD2	TGTGCCAGCAGCTTGGCCGGACTAGCGGGAGTCGGCGAGACCCAGTACTTC	CASSLAGLAGVGETQYF
many	13	TRBJ2-5	TRBV7-9	NA	TGTGCCAGCAGCTTTCAGGGTCAAGAGACCCAGTACTTC	CASSFQGQETQYF
NA	15	TRBJ2-5	TRBV9	TRBD2	TGTGCCAGCAGCATGCCCACGGGAGGGCCTGGGACCCAGTACTTC	CASSMPTGGPGTQYF
NA	14	TRBJ2-7	TRBV10-3	TRBD1	TGTGCCATCAGAACAGGGGGCGCAAGGATGGAGCAGTACTTC	CAIRTGGARMEQYF
NA	13	TRBJ2-7	TRBV4-1	TRBD2	TGCGCCAGCAGCCTCGGGAGGAGAACGGAGCAGTACTTC	CASSLGRRTEQYF
NA	18	TRBJ2-5	TRBV3-1/TRBV3-2	TRBD2	TGTGCCAGCAGCCAAGATAAAACTAGCGGGACGGGGTGGGCGACCCAGTACTTC	CASSQDKTSGTGWATQYF
NA	16	TRBJ2-1	TRBV27	TRBD2	TGTGCCAGCAGTTTATCGGGGGAGGGATTCTACAATGAGCAGTTCTTC	CASSLSGEGFYNEQFF
NA	15	TRBJ1-4	TRBV7-9	NA	TGTGCCAGCAGCTTAGGAGATGTGCCCGAAGGAGAACTGTTTTTT	CASSLGDVPEGELFF
NA	21	TRBJ2-1	TRBV5-1	TRBD2	TGCGCCAGCAGCTCCTATGCGTCTAGCGGGAGGGGATCGAGCTCCTACAATGAGCAGTTCTTC	CASSSYASSGRGSSSYNEQFF
NA	13	TRBJ1-1	TRBV11-2	NA	TGTGCCAGCAGCTTATCTACGAACACTGAAGCTTTCTTT	CASSLSTNTEAFF
NA	13	TRBJ2-1	TRBV28	TRBD2	TGTGCCAGCCGGACTAGCGGTTACAATGAGCAGTTCTTC	CASRTSGYNEQFF
NA	16	TRBJ2-7	TRBV10-3	NA	TGTGCCATCAGTGAGCCCCAGGGGCTAGGGCAATACGAGCAGTACTTC	CAISEPQGLGQYEQYF
NA	14	TRBJ2-1	TRBV27	TRBD1	TGTGCCACGTCTCTACAGGGGGCTTCCAATGAGCAGTTCTTC	CATSLQGASNEQFF
NA	16	TRBJ1-3	TRBV28	TRBD1	TGTGCCAGCAGTTTAGCGGGACAGGGAACTGGAAACACCATATATTTT	CASSLAGQGTGNTIYF
NA	15	TRBJ2-7	TRBV3-1/TRBV3-2	TRBD1	TGTGCCAGCAGCCAAAGGTGGACAGGGGCCTACGAGCAGTACTTC	CASSQRWTGAYEQYF
NA	13	TRBJ2-3	TRBV9	NA	TGTGCCAGCAGCGTAGACTCCTCTGGTACGCAGTATTTT	CASSVDSSGTQYF
few	15	TRBJ2-5	TRBV6-5	NA	TGTGCCAGCAGTAACTCCGGGACTTACCAAGAGACCCAGTACTTC	CASSNSGTYQETQYF
NA	15	TRBJ2-5	TRBV5-1	TRBD2	TGCGCCAGCAGGCCCGGGACTAGCGGACAAGAGACCCAGTACTTC	CASRPGTSGQETQYF
once	16	TRBJ2-7	TRBV3-1/TRBV3-2	TRBD2	TGTGCCAGCAGCCCGCACTCCGGACTAGCTAGTTACGAGCAGTACTTC	CASSPHSGLASYEQYF